A single sample is the source of the 27 T cell receptor beta chains below, sequenced in a study of cytomegalovirus exposure and HLA in healthy donors. Primers: 60 Vbeta forward and 13 Jbeta reverse. Method: immunoSEQ multiplex PCR; TCRdb's copy keeps in-frame clones and lacks some. Of some 120,000 clones listed, about four fifths are singletons. The sequenced sample was PBMCs. Receptor source: a woman aged 40-49 years in good health and CMV-seronegative.

This clone was recorded a few times. The chain recombines TRBV7-6 with TRBJ1-1, with 7 bases that match TRBD1. V shed 1 base, J shed 8 bases, and the junction held 10 bases outside the gene matches. This CDR3 contains 15 residues. CDR1 is SGHVS and CDR2 is FNYEAQ in the germline V gene. The CDR3 bases are TGTGCCAGCAGCTTAGAATGGGGAGCGACAGGGGAAGCTTTCTTT. Translation: CASSLEWGATGEAFF.

The rearrangement joins TRBV18 to TRBJ2-7, with 9 bases identical to TRBD2. Germline V CDR1 and CDR2: KGHSH, LQKENI. The CDR3 covers 15 residues. With 0 bases clipped from V and 6 bases from J, the junction kept 6 bases outside the gene matches. DNA of the CDR3: TGTGCCAGCTCACCACCGGCGGGAGGGCGGCTCGAGCAGTACTTC. This codes for CASSPPAGGRLEQYF.

V gene TRBV6-1 combines with J gene TRBJ1-2; 8 nucleotides match TRBD1. This CDR3 spans 13 amino acids. Germline CDR1 and CDR2: MNHNS and SASEGT. The V gene end was trimmed by 7 bases and the J gene end by 8 bases; junction bases not matched to a gene: 9. DNA for the CDR3: TGTGCCAGCAAGCCGACAGGGGAAGTGGGCTACACCTTC. Protein product: CASKPTGEVGYTF.

The chain employs TRBV19 and TRBJ1-1; 8 nucleotides align to TRBD1. V shed 5 bases, J shed 4 bases, and the junction held 6 bases outside the gene matches. Germline V lookup: CDR1 LNHDA, CDR2 SQIVND (reference sequence). CDR3 length: 14 residues. Here the CDR3 reads CASSLNTGGTEAFF. As DNA, the CDR3 is TGTGCCAGTAGTCTAAATACAGGGGGCACTGAAGCTTTCTTT.

Only one count was recorded for this clone. This chain uses TRBV27 with TRBJ2-5; possibly TRBD1 for D (5 bases). CDR1 is MNHEY, CDR2 SMNVEV, per germline (reference sequence). V was shortened by 5 bases and J by 7 bases, with 14 bases between the two germline ends. This CDR3 has 13 residues. The CDR3 loop reads CASSLRQGGTQYF. The CDR3 DNA reads TGTGCCAGCAGTCTCCGGCAGGGCGGGACCCAGTACTTC.

CDR3 residues: CASSPAGTVHEKLFF. DNA for the CDR3: TGTGCCAGCAGCCCGGCCGGGACTGTTCATGAAAAACTGTTTTTT. The genes are TRBV9 and TRBJ1-4, with D perhaps matching TRBD1 (5 bases). CDR3 length: 15 amino acids. CDR1 and CDR2 from the germline V gene are SGDLS and YYNGEE. Between the trimmed V and J ends, which lost 4 bases and 6 bases, there was a span of 16 bases.

This clone has more than one count but fewer than ten. Here the CDR3 reads CASSVGQLNTEAFF. CDR3 nucleotide sequence: TGTGCCAGCAGCGTAGGACAGCTGAACACTGAAGCTTTCTTT. V and J are TRBV9 and TRBJ1-1, with D possibly being TRBD1 (5 bases). The CDR3 covers 14 residues. CDR1 SGDLS and CDR2 YYNGEE come from the germline V gene. The V gene lost 0 bases and the J gene lost 0 bases, with 6 bases spanning the gap.

The chain has TRBV7-9 and TRBJ2-7, with 12 positions matching TRBD2. This CDR3 is 14 amino acids long. In germline, CDR1 is SEHNR, CDR2 FQNEAQ (reference sequence). The trim removed 1 base at V and 6 bases at J, leaving 1 base unmatched. The CDR3 region has the DNA TGTGCCAGCAGCTTAGGACTAGCGGGAGCCGAGCAGTACTTC. Amino acids: CASSLGLAGAEQYF.

The chain recombines TRBV11-2 with TRBJ2-3, with no clear D. The CDR3 is 13 amino acids. Germline V gene sequence: CDR1 SGHAT, CDR2 FQNNGV. Trimming took 5 bases from V and 3 from J, leaving 9 bases between them. The CDR3 sequence: CASSQFGTDTQYF. The CDR3 DNA is TGTGCCAGCAGCCAATTCGGGACAGATACGCAGTATTTT.

The rearrangement uses TRBV10-1 and TRBJ2-2; 9 bases align to TRBD2. This CDR3 comprises 15 residues. Germline V gene lookup returns CDR1 WNHNN and CDR2 SYGVQD (reference sequence). J was trimmed by 2 bases and V by 5 bases; bases with no gene match: 3. CDR3 in DNA: TGCGCCAGCAGTTCTAGCGGGAAAAACACCGGGGAGCTGTTTTTT. Amino acid sequence: CASSSSGKNTGELFF.

As to this clone: At one end, the junction sequence differs from germline, possibly due to a read error. The chain's CDR3 is CASRRGLQLTDTRYF. In DNA form, the CDR3 reads TGTGCCAGCCGGCGGGGGTTACAATTAACAGATACGCGGTATTTT. V usage is TRBV6-5 and J usage is TRBJ2-3, with TRBD2 matching over 7 bases. This CDR3 is 15 amino acids long. CDR1 and CDR2 (germline): MNHEY, SVGAGI.

This clone has just one count. The rearrangement uses TRBV15 and TRBJ2-4; TRBD1 is a possible D gene (6 bases). Germline lookup yields CDR1 LNHNV and CDR2 YYDKDF (reference sequence). Trimming removed 5 bases at V and 4 bases at J, with 15 bases between. CDR3 length: 15 residues. The CDR3 loop reads CATSLAVRGKNIQYF. For the CDR3, the DNA is TGTGCCACCAGCCTCGCGGTCAGGGGAAAAAACATTCAGTACTTC.

The CDR3 region is CASSPTGVSSTDTQYF. The CDR3 nucleotides read TGTGCCAGCAGTCCGACAGGGGTCTCTAGCACAGATACGCAGTATTTT. The chain carries TRBV25-1 and TRBJ2-3, with 8 positions matching TRBD1. This CDR3 has 16 residues. Germline V gives CDR1 MGHDK, CDR2 SYGVNS. With 5 bases clipped from V and 0 bases from J, the junction kept 7 bases outside the gene matches.

V usage is TRBV2 and J usage is TRBJ2-7, with 8 bases matching TRBD2. The CDR3 spans 17 residues. Losses at the gene ends were 1 base for V and 5 bases for J; bases not matched to a gene: 13. The germline gives CDR1 SNHLY, CDR2 FYNNEI. CDR3 sequence (DNA): TGTGCCAGCAGTGAAGGGGGCGGGGGGCCATTTCGTCACGAGCAGTACTTC. As protein: CASSEGGGGPFRHEQYF.

This chain uses TRBV4-1 with TRBJ1-6, with 10 bases matching TRBD1. Per the germline V gene, CDR1 is MGHRA and CDR2 is YSYEKL. After removal of 4 bases from V and 6 bases from J, the junction contained 6 bases not matched to a gene. There are 16 residues in the CDR3. CDR3 sequence (DNA): TGCGCCAGCAGCCCTGACAGGGGGCGAGCTAATTCACCCCTCCACTTT. Translation gives CASSPDRGRANSPLHF.

This clone was observed a handful of times. V and J are TRBV6-1 and TRBJ1-1; TRBD1 aligns across 9 bases. CDR3 length: 15 amino acids. The J segment lost 5 bases and the V segment lost 5 bases, leaving 9 bases of the junction unmatched. The V gene's germline CDR1 is MNHNS and CDR2 SASEGT. The CDR3 region is CASSKRGQGGTEAFF. CDR3 DNA sequence: TGTGCCAGCAGTAAAAGGGGACAGGGAGGGACTGAAGCTTTCTTT.

V gene TRBV4-3 combines with J gene TRBJ2-7; TRBD2 matches 8 bases. The V gene end was trimmed by 4 bases and the J gene end by 4 bases; junction bases not matched to a gene: 9. The germline gives CDR1 LGHNA, CDR2 YSLEER. The CDR3 has 15 residues. The CDR3 is CASSRSWSGSYEQYF. The DNA of the CDR3 is TGCGCCAGCAGCCGCTCTTGGAGCGGGAGTTACGAGCAGTACTTC.

This clone has more than one count but fewer than ten. V usage is TRBV28 and J usage is TRBJ2-5; TRBD2 matches 9 bases. CDR3 length: 15 amino acids. J lost 2 bases, V lost 5 bases, and 6 bases had no gene match. Germline V gives CDR1 MDHEN, CDR2 SYDVKM. The CDR3 DNA follows: TGTGCCAGCAGTCGACTAGCGGAGGGACAAGAGACCCAGTACTTC. This encodes CASSRLAEGQETQYF.

The rearrangement uses TRBV28 and TRBJ1-5, with a weak D call TRBD1 (6 bases). The V and J ends lost 2 bases and 6 bases respectively, with 8 bases between them. This CDR3 has 13 amino acids. Looked up from germline, CDR1 is MDHEN and CDR2 is SYDVKM. In nucleotides, the CDR3 is TGTGCCAGCAGTTTACCGACAGGTCAGCCCCAGCATTTT. Its protein product is CASSLPTGQPQHF. Together with reference TRBV28 and TRBJ1-5, the CDR3 gives the full variable domain: DVKVTQSSRYLVKRTGEKVFLECVQDMDHENMFWYRQDPGLGLRLIYFSYDVKMKEKGDIPEGYSVSREKKERFSLILESASTNQTSMYLCASSLPTGQPQHFGDGTRLSIL.

The chain employs TRBV7-8 and TRBJ2-1; TRBD2 matches 7 bases. Looked up from germline, CDR1 is SGHVS and CDR2 is FQNEAQ. After removal of 5 bases from V and 8 bases from J, the junction contained 9 bases not matched to a gene. The CDR3 has 14 residues. The DNA of the CDR3 is TGTGCCAGCAGCCCGCGGGAGTGGCGAGATGAGCAGTTCTTC. Amino acids: CASSPREWRDEQFF.

Only a few counts were recorded for this clone. Other nucleotide sequences in the sample specify the same CDR3. The chain is built from TRBV2 and TRBJ1-1, with TRBD1 as a possible D gene (6 bases). This CDR3 has 13 amino acids. Trimming removed 7 bases at V and 2 bases at J, with 11 bases between. Germline V CDR1 and CDR2: SNHLY, FYNNEI. CDR3 in amino acids: CASNLQGNTEAFF. DNA of the CDR3: TGTGCCAGCAACCTACAGGGAAACACTGAAGCTTTCTTT.

This chain uses TRBV10-2 with TRBJ1-6; the D is unclear. Trimming pared 1 base from V and 0 bases from J, leaving 7 bases between. The CDR3 runs 16 residues. From germline, CDR1 is WSHSY and CDR2 SAAADI. This CDR3 reads CASSEYRSSYNSPLHF. CDR3 coding DNA: TGCGCCAGCAGTGAGTATAGAAGCTCCTATAATTCACCCCTCCACTTT.

J is TRBJ1-1 and V is TRBV6-5; D uncertain. The V end was cut by 7 bases, the J end by 4 bases, with 13 bases between. The CDR3 totals 13 residues. Germline V gives CDR1 MNHEY, CDR2 SVGAGI. The CDR3 loop is CASKEPLGTEAFF. CDR3 sequence (DNA): TGTGCCAGCAAGGAGCCCCTGGGCACTGAAGCTTTCTTT.

This chain connects TRBV4-1 to TRBJ1-6; TRBD1 might be the D (5 bases). CDR1 and CDR2 (germline): MGHRA, YSYEKL. The CDR3 length is 15 residues. The V and J ends lost 1 base and 7 bases respectively, with 11 bases between them. CDR3 loop: CASSQAGVGNSPLHF. CDR3 DNA sequence: TGCGCCAGCAGCCAAGCGGGGGTGGGAAATTCACCCCTCCACTTT.

The V call is TRBV5-1, the J call TRBJ2-5; perhaps TRBD2 as D (6 bases). CDR1 and CDR2 from the germline V gene are SGHRS and YFSETQ. V lost 4 bases, J lost 5 bases, and 15 bases lay in between. The CDR3 contains 14 residues. The DNA for the CDR3 is TGCGCCAGCAGCCCTCCGGGGGTTGGGGAGACCCAGTACTTC. Amino acid sequence: CASSPPGVGETQYF.

This sequence joins TRBV7-6 and TRBJ1-4; weak D call: TRBD1 (5 bases). Trimming removed 5 bases from V and 8 bases from J, with 18 bases in between. The CDR3 runs 15 residues. Germline V gene sequence: CDR1 SGHVS, CDR2 FNYEAQ. In DNA form, the CDR3 reads TGTGCCAGCAGCCCTGGGGGAGGGGAAGGGGAAAAACTGTTTTTT. Protein sequence: CASSPGGGEGEKLFF.

This rearrangement joins TRBV2 to TRBJ2-7; 11 bases map to TRBD1. CDR1 is SNHLY and CDR2 is FYNNEI in the germline V gene. V dropped 11 bases and J dropped 1; count of bases not matched to a gene: 7. The CDR3 length is 14 residues. This chain's CDR3 is CASRGQGGSYEQYF. Written as DNA, the CDR3 is TGTGCCTCCAGGGGACAGGGGGGATCCTACGAGCAGTACTTC. The whole variable domain, filled in from reference TRBV2 and TRBJ2-7, reads EPEVTQTPSHQVTQMGQEVILRCVPISNHLYFYWYRQILGQKVEFLVSFYNNEISEKSEIFDDQFSVERPDGSNFTLKIRSTKLEDSAMYFCASRGQGGSYEQYFGPGTRLTVT.